This TCR beta chain stems from a study of blood T cell repertoires in COVID-19. Original processing notes: Reference gene primer amplification gave estimated nucleated cell counts. Assay: immunoSEQ multiplex PCR; the TCRdb copy retains only in-frame clones and omits some. V and J calls and clone size follow that table, whereas D and trimming were derived from the DNA. The table includes 300,000 to 500,000 clones, approximately 90% detected once. The clonotype originates from a woman under 40 with acute COVID-19. Sequenced sample: PBMCs or T cells enriched from blood (not recorded which).

CDR3 region: CASSLSGFGEQYF. As DNA, the CDR3 is TGTGCCAGCAGCTTATCAGGGTTCGGCGAGCAGTACTTC. The rearrangement uses TRBV5-5 and TRBJ2-7; perhaps TRBD1 as D (5 bases). Trimming left V 2 bases short and J 6 bases short, with 12 bases between. There are 13 residues in the CDR3. Germline-derived CDR1 and CDR2 are SGHKS and YYEKEE (reference sequence).